These 31 T cell receptor beta chains were all obtained from the same sample, sequenced in a study of blood T cells in healthy people across ages (dated by TCRdb to 2014 to 2015). The library came from 5' RACE. The data were produced on an Illumina HiSeq 2500. A second PCR of about 7 to 12 cycles was run with a J-beta primer mix and a sample-barcoded 5' primer. In TCRdb, the public reads were trimmed at Q25 with fastp and aligned with MiXCR, with productive beta chains retained. Every CDR3 protein is listed once, alongside the most common genes and DNA of its rows. The sample profile shows about 1.8 million distinct CDR3 sequences; 49% of them were found once. Approximately 2% of the sample comes from the top ten. Sequenced input: blood. The receptors come from a woman aged 40 to 50 in good health.

This clonotype was counted only a few times. The chain recombines TRBV13 with TRBJ1-4, with D uncertain. Deletions cut 5 bases from V and 12 bases from J, with 13 bases between. The germline V gene has CDR1 PRHDT and CDR2 FYEKMQ (reference sequence). This CDR3 contains 12 residues. The CDR3 nucleotides read TGTGCCAGCAGCAAAGGGAGTCGGGAACTGTTTTTT. Translation: CASSKGSRELFF. The full variable domain, with the rest looked up from reference TRBV13 and TRBJ1-4, is AAGVIQSPRHLIKEKRETATLKCYPIPRHDTVYWYQQGPGQDPQFLISFYEKMQSDKGSIPDRFSAQQFSDYHSELNMSSLELGDSALYFCASSKGSRELFFGSGTQLSVL.

In nucleotides, the CDR3 is TGTGCCAGCAGTCACCACGGAGAGGCCAACGTCCTGACTTTC. Amino acid sequence: CASSHHGEANVLTF. This chain links TRBV6-6 with TRBJ2-6; D is ambiguous. Trimming stripped 5 bases from V and 6 bases from J, with 11 bases between. This CDR3 region has 14 residues. CDR1 MNHNY and CDR2 SVGAGI come from the germline V gene (reference sequence).

This clonotype was seen more than once but under ten times. This chain links TRBV6-2 or TRBV6-3 with TRBJ2-6; D unclear. V lost 4 bases to trimming and J lost 0 bases, with 7 bases between them. The CDR3 contains 15 residues. CDR1 and CDR2 from the germline V gene are MNHEY and SVGEGT. The CDR3 is CASSFSDSGANVLTF. In DNA form, the CDR3 reads TGTGCCAGCAGTTTTTCTGACTCTGGGGCCAACGTCCTGACTTTC.

The chain has TRBV6-1 and TRBJ2-3; D unresolved. The CDR3 is 16 residues long. Germline CDR1 is MNHNS and CDR2 is SASEGT. V was shortened by 0 bases and J by 5 bases, with 15 bases between the two germline ends. The CDR3 nucleotides read TGTGCCAGCAGTGAAGCCCCTGCTCCGTACGAAGATACGCAGTATTTT. Protein sequence: CASSEAPAPYEDTQYF.

Only a few counts were recorded for this clonotype. This may come from a read error, since a much larger clone is one base off. This sequence joins TRBV11-3 and TRBJ2-7; D uncertain. Germline-derived CDR1 and CDR2 are SGHNT and YENEEA. Deletions cut 1 base from V and 7 bases from J, with 14 bases between. The CDR3 loop spans 14 amino acids. CDR3 in amino acids: CASSLGAGNNEQYF. In nucleotides, the CDR3 is TGTGCCAGCAGCTTAGGGGCAGGTAACAATGAGCAGTACTTC.

This sequence joins TRBV20-1 and TRBJ1-6; D gene unclear. Trimming shortened V by 2 bases and J by 0 bases, and 14 bases separated the two germline ends. Germline-derived CDR1 and CDR2 are DFQATT and SNEGSKA (reference sequence). The CDR3 has 17 residues. The DNA for the CDR3 is TGCAGTGCTAGAAGCAGAACGGAGAGCTCCTATAATTCACCCCTCCACTTT. It is translated as CSARSRTESSYNSPLHF.

The V and J genes are TRBV6-5 and TRBJ2-3; 15 bases line up with TRBD2. Germline CDR1 MNHEY, CDR2 SVGAGI. The trim removed 6 bases at V and 7 bases at J, leaving 5 bases unmatched. This CDR3 has 15 amino acids. The CDR3 DNA is TGTGCCAGCAGCCGGACTAGCGGGGGGGGTAATACGCAGTATTTT. Amino acid sequence: CASSRTSGGGNTQYF.

The rearrangement uses TRBV12-3 or TRBV12-4 and TRBJ2-1; D possibly corresponds to TRBD2 (7 bases). CDR3 length: 15 amino acids. The V gene lost 6 bases and the J gene lost 5 bases, with 17 bases spanning the gap. CDR3 sequence: CASSMGASGNNEQFF. For the CDR3, the DNA is TGTGCCAGCAGCATGGGGGCTAGCGGAAACAATGAGCAGTTCTTC.

The gene calls are TRBV7-2 and TRBJ2-1; D could derive from TRBD1 or TRBD2 (6 bases each). The CDR3 consists of 14 residues. Germline V gives CDR1 SGHTA, CDR2 FQGNSA. With 5 bases removed from V and 8 bases from J, the gap between germline ends came to 16 bases. As DNA, the CDR3 is TGTGCCAGCAGCCTCAACCGGGGGCGTGATGAGCAGTTCTTC. Its translation: CASSLNRGRDEQFF.

The chain couples TRBV27 to TRBJ2-1; 7 nucleotides line up with TRBD2. The germline V gene encodes CDR1 MNHEY and CDR2 SMNVEV (reference sequence). The CDR3 contains 15 residues. V lost 4 bases, J lost 4 bases, and 7 bases stayed unmatched. Here the CDR3 reads CASSYRLAQYNEQFF. The CDR3 DNA sequence: TGTGCCAGCAGTTATCGACTAGCTCAGTACAATGAGCAGTTCTTC.

In this sample, this clonotype turned up many times. V is TRBV7-2 and J is TRBJ2-7; 9 bases fit TRBD2. CDR3 length: 14 amino acids. J lost 5 bases, V lost 5 bases, and 7 bases had no gene match. The germline V gene encodes CDR1 SGHTA and CDR2 FQGNSA. The CDR3 sequence: CASSPETSGHEQYF. The CDR3 nucleotides read TGTGCCAGCAGCCCCGAGACTAGCGGACACGAGCAGTACTTC.

This clonotype was found a few times. As DNA, the CDR3 is TGTGCCAGCAGCAAGAAAACAGGACCGAGCTCCTATAATTCACCCCTCCACTTT. Translating it yields CASSKKTGPSSYNSPLHF. The chain couples TRBV14 to TRBJ1-6; a weak D match, TRBD1 (5 bases). V was clipped by 5 bases and J by 0 bases, with 17 bases between them. The CDR3 contains 18 residues. CDR1 SGHDN and CDR2 FVKESK come from the germline V gene.

The V and J genes are TRBV7-9 and TRBJ2-7; TRBD1 aligns across 9 bases. Germline assignment: CDR1 SEHNR and CDR2 FQNEAQ (reference sequence). J was trimmed by 5 bases and V by 7 bases; bases with no gene match: 15. The CDR3 has 16 amino acids. The CDR3 here is CASNLGAGQGLNEQYF. As DNA, the CDR3 is TGTGCCAGCAACTTGGGGGCGGGACAGGGACTCAACGAGCAGTACTTC.

This chain connects TRBV27 to TRBJ1-3; D is unresolved. The CDR3 contains 15 residues. Germline-derived CDR1 and CDR2 are MNHEY and SMNVEV (reference sequence). The germline V and J ends were trimmed by 3 bases and 2 bases, with 11 bases remaining between them. CDR3: CASSFRLLPGNTIYF. In DNA, the CDR3 is TGTGCCAGCAGTTTTAGGCTTTTACCTGGAAACACCATATATTTT.

This clonotype was recorded a few times. This chain links TRBV4-3 with TRBJ2-5; 8 bases are shared with TRBD1. Germline loops: CDR1 LGHNA, CDR2 YSLEER. This CDR3 contains 16 residues. V was pared by 3 bases and J by 4 bases, with 10 bases of the junction left unmatched. This CDR3 is CASSQSRTGTGETQYF. The CDR3, as DNA: TGCGCCAGCAGCCAGTCCAGGACAGGGACGGGAGAGACCCAGTACTTC.

There are a few counts of this clonotype. The CDR3 bases are TGTGCCAGCAGCCTAGGGGGCAGGGGGCAGGCTACCGTTAACAATGAGCAGTTCTTC. Its protein is CASSLGGRGQATVNNEQFF. The chain links TRBV7-2 to TRBJ2-1, with 8 bases aligning to TRBD1. The CDR3 sequence is 19 residues long. V was clipped by 5 bases and J by 5 bases; unmatched bases: 20. From germline, CDR1 is SGHTA and CDR2 FQGNSA. Drawing the rest from reference TRBV7-2 and TRBJ2-1, the complete variable domain is GAGVSQSPSNKVTEKGKDVELRCDPISGHTALYWYRQSLGQGLEFLIYFQGNSAPDKSGLPSDRFSAERTGGSVSTLTIQRTQQEDSAVYLCASSLGGRGQATVNNEQFFGPGTRLTVL.

This rearrangement joins TRBV12-3 or TRBV12-4 to TRBJ1-5; D possibly corresponds to TRBD1 (5 bases). This CDR3 spans 14 amino acids. Trimming left V 5 bases short and J 5 bases short, with 13 bases between. The CDR3 loop is CASSARGGDQPQHF. The CDR3 DNA sequence: TGTGCCAGCAGTGCAAGGGGAGGAGATCAGCCCCAGCATTTT.

The rearrangement joins TRBV7-8 to TRBJ2-5; possibly TRBD1 or TRBD2 for D (5 bases each). Trimming removed 2 bases from V and 11 bases from J, with 24 bases in between. Looked up from germline, CDR1 is SGHVS and CDR2 is FQNEAQ. The CDR3 sequence is 16 residues long. The CDR3 DNA reads TGTGCCAGCAGCTTATCCGCCAGGGAGTTACCGGATGAGCAGTACTTC. Protein sequence: CASSLSARELPDEQYF.

The chain recombines TRBV11-3 with TRBJ2-5; 11 bases fit TRBD1. Trimming at V came to 4 bases and at J to 11 bases, leaving 6 bases not matched to a gene. The germline CDR1 and CDR2 sequences are SGHNT and YENEEA. The CDR3 has 13 residues. The CDR3 sequence: CASSCGTGGEQYF. DNA of the CDR3: TGTGCCAGCAGCTGTGGGACAGGGGGGGAGCAGTACTTC.

This clonotype was picked up a small number of times. The chain joins TRBV29-1 to TRBJ1-2; 7 bases match TRBD1. Per germline, CDR1 SQVTM and CDR2 ANQGSEA. Germline trimming cut 1 base from V and 5 bases from J; bases unmatched to any gene: 7. The CDR3 contains 14 residues. The CDR3 spells CSVEALGQPYGYTF. CDR3 coding DNA: TGCAGCGTTGAAGCACTGGGACAGCCATATGGCTACACCTTC.

This clonotype has only a few counts. The chain couples TRBV30 to TRBJ1-5; no definite D call. The length of the CDR3 is 16 residues. Germline V gene sequence: CDR1 GTSNPN, CDR2 SVGIG (reference sequence). The V gene lost 3 bases and the J gene lost 0 bases, with 15 bases spanning the gap. CDR3 sequence reads: CAWSGPLLLSNQPQHF. The CDR3 DNA reads as TGTGCCTGGAGCGGACCCCTTCTCCTTAGCAATCAGCCCCAGCATTTT.

This clonotype was seen only once. This may be a read error: a much more frequent sequence differs by one nucleotide. The CDR3, as DNA: TGCGCCAGCAGCTTGGTGGCTAGCGGGCGCTACAATGAGCAGTACTTC. This codes for CASSLVASGRYNEQYF. This sequence joins TRBV5-1 and TRBJ2-7; TRBD2 agrees at 8 bases. V trimming: 0 bases; J trimming: 7 bases; junction bases outside the gene matches: 12. The length of the CDR3 is 16 residues. Germline assignment: CDR1 SGHRS and CDR2 YFSETQ.

V is TRBV11-2 and J is TRBJ1-1; D call uncertain. The V gene's germline CDR1 is SGHAT and CDR2 FQNNGV. This CDR3 is 15 amino acids long. The V end lost 4 bases, the J end lost 1 base, and 13 bases lay between the germline ends. The CDR3 region is CASSYISRGNTEAFF. CDR3 nucleotides: TGTGCCAGCAGCTACATCAGTCGGGGGAACACTGAAGCTTTCTTT.

The chain couples TRBV11-1 to TRBJ2-7, with 8 positions matching TRBD2. This CDR3 region has 14 residues. Germline values: CDR1 SGHAT, CDR2 FQDESV (reference sequence). The V segment lost 3 bases and the J segment 7 bases; nucleotides outside the gene matches: 8. CDR3 DNA: TGTGCCAGCAGCTTCAGCGGGGGCTGGGATGAGCAGTACTTC. The encoded protein is CASSFSGGWDEQYF.

Ten or more counts support this clonotype. The V gene is TRBV28, the J gene TRBJ1-1; no reliable D call. Germline CDR1 reads MDHEN; CDR2 reads SYDVKM. Deletions cut 2 bases from V and 4 bases from J, with 11 bases between. The CDR3 covers 14 residues. The CDR3 protein is CASSLITGGTEAFF. CDR3 coding DNA: TGTGCCAGCAGTTTAATCACTGGAGGCACTGAAGCTTTCTTT. Variable domain in full (rest from reference TRBV28 and TRBJ1-1): DVKVTQSSRYLVKRTGEKVFLECVQDMDHENMFWYRQDPGLGLRLIYFSYDVKMKEKGDIPEGYSVSREKKERFSLILESASTNQTSMYLCASSLITGGTEAFFGQGTRLTVV.

V and J are TRBV6-1 and TRBJ1-1; D unresolved. Per germline, CDR1 MNHNS and CDR2 SASEGT. Trimming shortened V by 5 bases and J by 2 bases, and 9 bases separated the two germline ends. CDR3 length: 13 amino acids. CDR3 region: CASSRKPNTEAFF. CDR3 DNA: TGTGCCAGCAGTCGAAAGCCTAACACTGAAGCTTTCTTT.

This clonotype has only one observation. This rearrangement joins TRBV20-1 to TRBJ2-1, with 9 nucleotides matching TRBD2. CDR1 is DFQATT and CDR2 is SNEGSKA in the germline V gene (reference sequence). This CDR3 is 17 amino acids long. J was trimmed by 0 bases and V by 1 base; bases with no gene match: 7. CDR3 nucleotide sequence: TGCAGTGCTAGAGGTCAGACTAGCGGAAGCTCCTACAATGAGCAGTTCTTC. Translated, it gives CSARGQTSGSSYNEQFF.

The chain carries TRBV5-1 and TRBJ2-1; 11 bases align to TRBD2. Germline-derived CDR1 and CDR2 are SGHRS and YFSETQ. Losses at the gene ends were 5 bases for V and 9 bases for J; bases not matched to a gene: 7. The CDR3 spans 14 residues. CDR3 region: CASRIAGGPPEQFF. The DNA for the CDR3 is TGCGCCAGCAGGATAGCGGGGGGGCCCCCTGAGCAGTTCTTC.

The genes are TRBV4-1 and TRBJ2-7; D is unresolved. This CDR3 is built from 14 residues. CDR1 and CDR2 (germline): MGHRA, YSYEKL. V was trimmed by 3 bases and J by 0 bases, leaving 9 bases between them. CDR3 in DNA: TGCGCCAGCAGCCACGAACGGGCCTCCTACGAGCAGTACTTC. The encoded protein is CASSHERASYEQYF.

This clonotype was seen a handful of times. The rearrangement uses TRBV4-3 and TRBJ2-3; 11 nucleotides match TRBD2. The V segment lost 0 bases and the J segment 0 bases; nucleotides outside the gene matches: 11. Looked up from germline, CDR1 is LGHNA and CDR2 is YSLEER. This CDR3 region has 20 residues. The CDR3, as DNA: TGCGCCAGCAGCCAAGATAAAGCACTAGCGGGGGCGTCTAGCACAGATACGCAGTATTTT. Amino acid sequence: CASSQDKALAGASSTDTQYF.

This clonotype was detected only a few times. This chain joins TRBV7-2 and TRBJ2-7; 7 bases agree with TRBD1. Unmatched junction bases numbered 10, after V lost 4 bases and J lost 4 bases. This CDR3 spans 15 amino acids. The V gene's germline CDR1 is SGHTA and CDR2 FQGNSA. The CDR3 coding sequence is TGTGCCAGCAGCTCAGAAAAGGGACAGACGTACGAGCAGTACTTC. This encodes CASSSEKGQTYEQYF.